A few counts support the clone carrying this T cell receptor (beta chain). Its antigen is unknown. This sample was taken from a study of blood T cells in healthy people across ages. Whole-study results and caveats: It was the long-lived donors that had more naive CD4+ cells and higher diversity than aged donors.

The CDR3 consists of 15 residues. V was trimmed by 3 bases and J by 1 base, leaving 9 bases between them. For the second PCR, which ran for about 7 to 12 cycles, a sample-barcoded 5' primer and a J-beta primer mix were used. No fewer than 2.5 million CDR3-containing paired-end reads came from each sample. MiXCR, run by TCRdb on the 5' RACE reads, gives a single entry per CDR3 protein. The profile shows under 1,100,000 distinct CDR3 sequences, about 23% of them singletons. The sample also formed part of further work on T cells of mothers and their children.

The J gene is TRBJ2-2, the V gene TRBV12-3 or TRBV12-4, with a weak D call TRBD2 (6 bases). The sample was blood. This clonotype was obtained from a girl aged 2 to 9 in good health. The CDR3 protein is CASSFWGENTGELFF. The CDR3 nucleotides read TGTGCCAGCAGTTTCTGGGGGGAGAACACCGGGGAGCTGTTTTTT.